This is a list of T cell receptor beta chains from one sample in a study of cytomegalovirus exposure and HLA in healthy donors. Measured with immunoSEQ multiplex PCR; TCRdb has only the in-frame clones, and not every one. The table records over 250,000 clones, approximately 90% of them present only once. The sequenced sample consisted of PBMCs. The source is a woman in her 30s in good health and CMV-seropositive. Both conserved end residues are part of each CDR3. Each record gives: clone size, J gene, D gene, V gene, CDR3 DNA, CDR3 protein. D genes are given only for firm matches. Expanded clones are given a class, and other clones once, few, many or no size at all.

clone size: .
J gene: TRBJ2-1
D gene: TRBD2
V gene: TRBV4-3
CDR3 DNA: TGCGCCAGCAGCCAAGAGGTAGCGGGAGATTACAATTTGGATGAGCAGTTCTTC
CDR3 protein: CASSQEVAGDYNLDEQFF

clone size: .
J gene: TRBJ2-2
D gene: TRBD2
V gene: TRBV9
CDR3 DNA: TGTGCCAGCAGCGGACGGAGAGAGAACAGCGGGAGTTACACCGGGGAGCTGTTTTTT
CDR3 protein: CASSGRRENSGSYTGELFF

clone size: .
J gene: TRBJ2-2
D gene: .
V gene: TRBV5-6
CDR3 DNA: TGTGCCAGCAGTTTTGGGGTCGGGGAGCTGTTTTTT
CDR3 protein: CASSFGVGELFF

clone size: medium-sized
J gene: TRBJ1-2
D gene: .
V gene: TRBV6-1
CDR3 DNA: TGTGCCAGCAGTGAAGCGCGTAGGGGAGGTGGCTACACCTTC
CDR3 protein: CASSEARRGGGYTF

clone size: .
J gene: TRBJ1-2
D gene: .
V gene: TRBV30
CDR3 DNA: TGTGCCCACCGGGACCTACCGGATGGCTACACCTTC
CDR3 protein: CAHRDLPDGYTF

clone size: few
J gene: TRBJ1-2
D gene: .
V gene: TRBV30
CDR3 DNA: TGTGCCTGGAGTCAGCTTAACTATGGCTACACCTTC
CDR3 protein: CAWSQLNYGYTF

clone size: .
J gene: TRBJ2-1
D gene: .
V gene: TRBV6-6
CDR3 DNA: TGTGCCAGCAGTCCACCTAGGGACAATGAGCAGTTCTTC
CDR3 protein: CASSPPRDNEQFF

clone size: once
J gene: TRBJ2-3
D gene: TRBD2
V gene: TRBV9
CDR3 DNA: TGTGCCAGCAGTCCCGGGGGGGCGGTCACAGATACGCAGTATTTT
CDR3 protein: CASSPGGAVTDTQYF

clone size: .
J gene: TRBJ1-2
D gene: .
V gene: TRBV2
CDR3 DNA: TGTGCCAGCAGTGAAGTGGGCAGAGATGGCTACACCTTC
CDR3 protein: CASSEVGRDGYTF

clone size: .
J gene: TRBJ2-1
D gene: .
V gene: TRBV6-5
CDR3 DNA: TGTGCCAGCAGTTACGCCCATTTGAATCACTACAATGAGCAGTTCTTC
CDR3 protein: CASSYAHLNHYNEQFF